Presented here are 8 T cell receptor beta chains from one specimen sequenced in a study of T cell responses to AZD1222 COVID-19 vaccine. Using immunoSEQ multiplex PCR, the repertoire was profiled, and TCRdb retains in-frame clones only, with some absent. The profile shows 100,000 to 150,000 clones, approximately 88% of them singletons. The sequences come from peripheral blood, collected on day 0 of AZD1222 vaccination. The receptors stem from an adult in good health.

The chain is built from TRBV3-1 (or the pseudogene TRBV3-2) and TRBJ2-7; tentative D call: TRBD2 (6 bases). V was shortened by 5 bases and J by 3 bases, with 14 bases between the two germline ends. The CDR3 is 14 residues long. Germline V gives CDR1 LGHDT, CDR2 YNNKEL (reference sequence). CDR3 amino acids: CASSTRDSYYEQYF. DNA of the CDR3: TGTGCCAGCAGCACCCGGGACTCTTACTACGAGCAGTACTTC.

The chain carries TRBV5-8 and TRBJ1-6; D is undetermined. The CDR3 extends over 16 amino acids. V lost 0 bases and J lost 0, with 7 bases in between. Germline assignment: CDR1 SGHTS and CDR2 YDEGEE. The CDR3 region has the DNA TGTGCCAGCAGCTTGGCCAGGAACTCCTATAATTCACCCCTCCACTTT. Its translation is CASSLARNSYNSPLHF. Full variable domain (missing parts from reference TRBV5-8 and TRBJ1-6): EAGVTQSPTHLIKTRGQQATLRCSPISGHTSVYWYQQALGLGLQFLLWYDEGEERNRGNFPPRFSGRQFPNYSSELNVNALELEDSALYLCASSLARNSYNSPLHFGNGTRLTVT.

The rearrangement joins TRBV7-2 to TRBJ2-3; no reliable D call. Looked up from germline, CDR1 is SGHTA and CDR2 is FQGNSA. CDR3 length equals 14 residues. V was shortened by 3 bases and J by 0 bases, with 7 bases between the two germline ends. CDR3 DNA sequence: TGTGCCAGCAGCTTGTACCAAAGCACAGATACGCAGTATTTT. It yields the protein CASSLYQSTDTQYF. The full variable domain, rest sourced from reference TRBV7-2 and TRBJ2-3, is GAGVSQSPSNKVTEKGKDVELRCDPISGHTALYWYRQSLGQGLEFLIYFQGNSAPDKSGLPSDRFSAERTGGSVSTLTIQRTQQEDSAVYLCASSLYQSTDTQYFGPGTRLTVL.

V is TRBV7-2 and J is TRBJ2-7; the D gene could be TRBD1 or TRBD2 (5 bases each). Per the germline V gene, CDR1 is SGHTA and CDR2 is FQGNSA. V lost 4 bases to trimming and J lost 0 bases, with 16 bases between them. CDR3 length: 16 amino acids. The CDR3 bases are TGTGCCAGCAGCTGGACTGCAGGGTCCAGCTCCTACGAGCAGTACTTC. As protein: CASSWTAGSSSYEQYF. The entire variable domain, with the rest obtained from reference TRBV7-2 and TRBJ2-7, is as follows: GAGVSQSPSNKVTEKGKDVELRCDPISGHTALYWYRQSLGQGLEFLIYFQGNSAPDKSGLPSDRFSAERTGGSVSTLTIQRTQQEDSAVYLCASSWTAGSSSYEQYFGPGTRLTVT.

The chain is built from TRBV12-3 or TRBV12-4 and TRBJ1-5; D remains unclear. CDR3 length: 12 amino acids. Trimming cost V 4 bases and J 3 bases, with 4 bases left between them. DNA of the CDR3: TGTGCCAGCAGTTCTCACAATCAGCCCCAGCATTTT. It translates to CASSSHNQPQHF.

CDR3 amino acids: CASKSTGTSYGYTF. The CDR3 nucleotides are TGTGCCAGTAAGAGTACAGGGACTTCCTATGGCTACACCTTC. V and J are TRBV19 and TRBJ1-2; tentatively, D is TRBD1 (6 bases). CDR3 size: 14 residues. CDR1 is LNHDA, CDR2 SQIVND, per germline (reference sequence). The V and J ends lost 7 bases and 4 bases respectively, with 16 bases between them.

The chain uses TRBV5-1 and TRBJ2-7; D is unclear. The germline V gene encodes CDR1 SGHRS and CDR2 YFSETQ. V was cut by 0 bases and J by 3 bases, with 7 bases left in between. The CDR3 runs 13 residues. This CDR3 reads CASSLGRYYEQYF. CDR3 bases: TGCGCCAGCAGCTTGGGCAGATACTACGAGCAGTACTTC.

The chain is built from TRBV10-3 and TRBJ1-2, with D perhaps matching TRBD1 (5 bases). This CDR3 comprises 15 residues. Trimming took 4 bases from V and 6 from J, leaving 18 bases between them. From germline, CDR1 is ENHRY and CDR2 SYGVKD. CDR3 bases: TGTGCCATCAGTGTTCACATGGGACCCCTCGATGGCTACACCTTC. Translating it yields CAISVHMGPLDGYTF.